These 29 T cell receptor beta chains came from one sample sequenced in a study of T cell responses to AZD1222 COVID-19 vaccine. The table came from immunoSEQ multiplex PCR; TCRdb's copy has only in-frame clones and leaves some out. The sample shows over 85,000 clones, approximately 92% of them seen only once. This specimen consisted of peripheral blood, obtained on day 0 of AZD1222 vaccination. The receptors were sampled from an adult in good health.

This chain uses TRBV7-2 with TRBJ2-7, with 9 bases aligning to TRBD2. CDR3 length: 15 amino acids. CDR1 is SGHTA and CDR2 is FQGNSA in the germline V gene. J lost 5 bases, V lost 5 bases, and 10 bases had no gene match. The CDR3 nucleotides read TGTGCCAGCAGCCCTAATAGCGGGGGCGACCACGAGCAGTACTTC. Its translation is CASSPNSGGDHEQYF.

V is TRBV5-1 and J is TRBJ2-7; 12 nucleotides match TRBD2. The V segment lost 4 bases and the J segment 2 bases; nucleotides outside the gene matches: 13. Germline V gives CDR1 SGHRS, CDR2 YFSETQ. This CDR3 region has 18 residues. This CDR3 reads CASSPPGLAGKVTYEQYF. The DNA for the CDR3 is TGCGCCAGCAGCCCACCCGGACTAGCGGGAAAGGTCACCTACGAGCAGTACTTC.

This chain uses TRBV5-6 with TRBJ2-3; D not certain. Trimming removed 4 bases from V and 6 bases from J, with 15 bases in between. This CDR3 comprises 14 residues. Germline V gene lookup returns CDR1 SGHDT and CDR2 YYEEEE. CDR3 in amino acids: CASSTVGPGDTQYF. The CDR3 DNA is TGTGCCAGCAGCACTGTGGGCCCCGGGGATACGCAGTATTTT.

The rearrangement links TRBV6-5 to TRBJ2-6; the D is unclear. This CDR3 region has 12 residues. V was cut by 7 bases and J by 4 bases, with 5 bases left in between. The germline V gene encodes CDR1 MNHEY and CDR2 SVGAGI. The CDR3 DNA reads TGTGCCAGCATGGGCGGGGCCAACGTCCTGACTTTC. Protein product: CASMGGANVLTF.

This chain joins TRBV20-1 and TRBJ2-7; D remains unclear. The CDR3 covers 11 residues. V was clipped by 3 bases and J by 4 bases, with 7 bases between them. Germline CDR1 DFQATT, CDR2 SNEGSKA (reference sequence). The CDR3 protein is CSASRSYEQYF. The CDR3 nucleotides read TGCAGTGCTAGTAGAAGTTACGAGCAGTACTTC.

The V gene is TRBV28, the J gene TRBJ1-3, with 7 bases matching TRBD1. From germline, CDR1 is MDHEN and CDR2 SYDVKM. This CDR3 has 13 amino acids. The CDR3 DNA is TGTGCTCAAACCCAGGGGGTTGGAAACACCATATATTTT. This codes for CAQTQGVGNTIYF.

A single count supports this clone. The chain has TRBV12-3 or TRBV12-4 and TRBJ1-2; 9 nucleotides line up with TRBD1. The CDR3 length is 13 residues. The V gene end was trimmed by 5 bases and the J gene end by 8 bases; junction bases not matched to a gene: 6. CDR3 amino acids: CASSGGQGKGYTF. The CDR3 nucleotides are TGTGCCAGCAGTGGTGGACAGGGGAAGGGCTACACCTTC.

DNA for the CDR3: TGTGCCAGCAGTCCAACGAACACTGAAGCTTTCTTT. Translation gives CASSPTNTEAFF. The chain carries TRBV6-5 and TRBJ1-1, with D hard to call. This CDR3 contains 12 residues. The germline V gene has CDR1 MNHEY and CDR2 SVGAGI. Trimming shortened V by 5 bases and J by 1 base, and 5 bases separated the two germline ends.

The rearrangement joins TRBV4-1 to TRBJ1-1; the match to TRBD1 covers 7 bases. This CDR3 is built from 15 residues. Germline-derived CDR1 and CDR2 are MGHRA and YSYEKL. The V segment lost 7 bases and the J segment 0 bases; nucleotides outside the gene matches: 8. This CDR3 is CASKGTDIMNTEAFF. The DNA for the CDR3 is TGCGCCAGCAAGGGGACAGACATCATGAACACTGAAGCTTTCTTT.

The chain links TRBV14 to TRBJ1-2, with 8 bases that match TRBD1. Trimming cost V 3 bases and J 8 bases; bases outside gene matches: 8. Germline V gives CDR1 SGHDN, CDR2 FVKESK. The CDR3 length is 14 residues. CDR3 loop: CASSHSGTGAGYTF. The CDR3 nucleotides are TGTGCCAGCAGCCACTCCGGGACAGGCGCCGGCTACACCTTC.

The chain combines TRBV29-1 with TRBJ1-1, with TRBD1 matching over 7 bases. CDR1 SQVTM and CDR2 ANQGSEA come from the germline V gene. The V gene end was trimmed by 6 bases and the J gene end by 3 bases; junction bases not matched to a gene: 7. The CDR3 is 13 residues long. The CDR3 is CSVRQGEDTEAFF. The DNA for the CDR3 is TGCAGCGTCAGACAGGGTGAGGACACTGAAGCTTTCTTT.

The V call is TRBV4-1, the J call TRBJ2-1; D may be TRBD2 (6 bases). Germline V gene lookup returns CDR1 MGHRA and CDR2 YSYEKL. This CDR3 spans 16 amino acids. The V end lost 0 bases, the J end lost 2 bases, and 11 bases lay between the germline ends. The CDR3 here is CASSQDAGSAYNEQFF. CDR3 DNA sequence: TGCGCCAGCAGCCAAGATGCGGGGAGCGCCTACAATGAGCAGTTCTTC.

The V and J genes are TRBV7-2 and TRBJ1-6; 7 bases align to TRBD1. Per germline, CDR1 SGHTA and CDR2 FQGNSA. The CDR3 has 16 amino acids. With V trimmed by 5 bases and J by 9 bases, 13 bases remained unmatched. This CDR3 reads CASSLLSDRVGSPLHF. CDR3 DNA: TGTGCCAGCAGCCTCCTATCCGACAGGGTTGGTTCACCCCTCCACTTT.

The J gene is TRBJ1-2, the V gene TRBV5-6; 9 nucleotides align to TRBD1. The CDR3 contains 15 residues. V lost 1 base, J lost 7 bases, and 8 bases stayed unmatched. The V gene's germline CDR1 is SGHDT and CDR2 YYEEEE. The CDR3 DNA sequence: TGTGCCAGCAGCTTGAGTGGGACAGGGTTGGGTGGCTACACCTTC. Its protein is CASSLSGTGLGGYTF.

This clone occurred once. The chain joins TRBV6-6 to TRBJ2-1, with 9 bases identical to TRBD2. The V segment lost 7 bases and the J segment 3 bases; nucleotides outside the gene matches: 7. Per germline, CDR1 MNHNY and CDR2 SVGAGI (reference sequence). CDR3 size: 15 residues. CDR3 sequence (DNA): TGTGCCAGCAACCCTAGCGGGATGAACTACAATGAGCAGTTCTTC. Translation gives CASNPSGMNYNEQFF.

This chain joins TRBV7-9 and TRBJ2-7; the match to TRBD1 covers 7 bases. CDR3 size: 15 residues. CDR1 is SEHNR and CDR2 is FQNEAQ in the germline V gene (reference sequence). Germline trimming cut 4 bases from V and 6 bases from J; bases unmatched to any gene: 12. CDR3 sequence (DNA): TGTGCCAGCAGCTCGTCGGACAGGACGTCTGGCGAGCAGTACTTC. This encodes CASSSSDRTSGEQYF.

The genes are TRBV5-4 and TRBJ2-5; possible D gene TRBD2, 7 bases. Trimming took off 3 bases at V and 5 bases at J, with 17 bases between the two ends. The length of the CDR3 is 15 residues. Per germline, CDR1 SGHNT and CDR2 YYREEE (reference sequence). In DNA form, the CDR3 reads TGTGCCAGCAGCTCTTTCCGAGGGGGGGCGGAGACCCAGTACTTC. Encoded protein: CASSSFRGGAETQYF.

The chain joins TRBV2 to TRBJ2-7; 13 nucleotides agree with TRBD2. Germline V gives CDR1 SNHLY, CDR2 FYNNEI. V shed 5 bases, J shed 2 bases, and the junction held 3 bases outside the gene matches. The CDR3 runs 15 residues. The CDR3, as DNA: TGTGCCAGCAGTAGGACTAGCGGGAGTACCTACGAGCAGTACTTC. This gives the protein CASSRTSGSTYEQYF.

The CDR3 protein is CATSRGQGEYSNQPQHF. CDR3 bases: TGTGCCACCAGCCGGGGACAGGGGGAATATAGCAATCAGCCCCAGCATTTT. The chain couples TRBV15 to TRBJ1-5, with TRBD1 matching over 11 bases. V lost 5 bases to trimming and J lost 0 bases; unmatched junction nucleotides: 6. Germline-derived CDR1 and CDR2 are LNHNV and YYDKDF (reference sequence). The CDR3 sequence is 17 residues long.

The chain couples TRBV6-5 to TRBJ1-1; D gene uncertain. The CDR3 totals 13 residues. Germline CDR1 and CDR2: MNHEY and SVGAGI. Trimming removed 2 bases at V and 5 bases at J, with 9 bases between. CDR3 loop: CASSYNGFTEAFF. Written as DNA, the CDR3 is TGTGCCAGCAGTTACAACGGGTTTACTGAAGCTTTCTTT.

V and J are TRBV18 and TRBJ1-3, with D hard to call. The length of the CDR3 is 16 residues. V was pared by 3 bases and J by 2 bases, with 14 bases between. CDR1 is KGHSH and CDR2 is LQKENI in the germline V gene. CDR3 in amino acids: CASSPEGRLAGNTIYF. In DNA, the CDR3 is TGTGCCAGCTCACCTGAAGGGCGGTTGGCTGGAAACACCATATATTTT.

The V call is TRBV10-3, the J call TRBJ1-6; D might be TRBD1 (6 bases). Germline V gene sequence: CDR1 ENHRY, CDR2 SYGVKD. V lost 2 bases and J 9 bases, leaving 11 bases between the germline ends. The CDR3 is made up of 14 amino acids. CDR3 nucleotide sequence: TGTGCCATCAGTGAGGGGGCACAGGGTTCACCCCTCCACTTT. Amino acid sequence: CAISEGAQGSPLHF.

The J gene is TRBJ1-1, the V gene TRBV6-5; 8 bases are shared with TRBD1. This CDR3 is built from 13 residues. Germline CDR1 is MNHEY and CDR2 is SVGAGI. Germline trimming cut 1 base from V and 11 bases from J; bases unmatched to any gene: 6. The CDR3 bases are TGTGCCAGCAGTTACTACCAGGGGGCTGGGGCTTTCTTT. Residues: CASSYYQGAGAFF.

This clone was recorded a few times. This CDR3 reads CASSYSRQGGQPQHF. The CDR3 DNA follows: TGTGCCAGCAGTTACTCACGGCAGGGGGGTCAGCCCCAGCATTTT. This chain joins TRBV6-2 or TRBV6-3 and TRBJ1-5, with 7 nucleotides matching TRBD1. The V and J ends lost 0 bases and 6 bases, in that order; junction bases with no gene match: 5. Germline values: CDR1 MNHEY, CDR2 SVGEGT. This CDR3 region has 15 residues.

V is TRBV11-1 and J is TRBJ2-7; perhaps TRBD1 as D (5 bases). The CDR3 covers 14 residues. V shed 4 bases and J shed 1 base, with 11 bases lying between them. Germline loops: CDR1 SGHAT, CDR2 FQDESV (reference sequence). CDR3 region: CASSSTTESYEQYF. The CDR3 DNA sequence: TGTGCCAGCAGCTCAACGACAGAGTCCTACGAGCAGTACTTC.

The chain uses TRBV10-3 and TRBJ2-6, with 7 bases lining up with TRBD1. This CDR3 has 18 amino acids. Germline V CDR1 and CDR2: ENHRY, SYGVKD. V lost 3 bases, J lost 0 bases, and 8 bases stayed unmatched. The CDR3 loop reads CAISDSAGGISGANVLTF. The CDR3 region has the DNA TGTGCCATCAGTGATTCAGCAGGGGGTATCTCTGGGGCCAACGTCCTGACTTTC.

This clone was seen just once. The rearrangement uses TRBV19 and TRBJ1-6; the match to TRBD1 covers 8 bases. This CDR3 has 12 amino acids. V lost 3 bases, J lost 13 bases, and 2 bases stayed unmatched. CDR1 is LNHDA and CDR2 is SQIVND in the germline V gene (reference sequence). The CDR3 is CASSIQGAPLHF. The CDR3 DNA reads TGTGCCAGTAGTATTCAGGGGGCTCCCCTCCACTTT.

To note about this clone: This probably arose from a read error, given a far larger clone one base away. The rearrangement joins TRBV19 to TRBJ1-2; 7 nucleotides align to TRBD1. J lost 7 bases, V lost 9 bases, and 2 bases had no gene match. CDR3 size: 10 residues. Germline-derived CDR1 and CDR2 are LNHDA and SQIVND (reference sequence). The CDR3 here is CASYRGGYTF. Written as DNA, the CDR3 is TGTGCCAGCTACAGGGGTGGCTACACCTTC.

The CDR3, as DNA: TGTGCCAGCAGTTTGACGTCCCCGTGGGACAGGGGGCGTTTGAATGAGCAGTTCTTC. It specifies CASSLTSPWDRGRLNEQFF. The chain uses TRBV27 and TRBJ2-1; 12 nucleotides line up with TRBD1. The germline V gene has CDR1 MNHEY and CDR2 SMNVEV (reference sequence). The CDR3 is 19 amino acids. The V and J ends lost 3 bases and 7 bases, in that order; junction bases with no gene match: 16.